The 32 T cell receptor beta chains below all came from one sample that was sequenced in a study of blood T cell repertoires in COVID-19. Produced via immunoSEQ multiplex PCR; TCRdb's table is partial and in-frame only. The table includes about 250,000 clones, approximately 88% detected once. Sequenced material: PBMCs or T cells enriched from blood (not recorded which). The source of these receptors is a woman aged 30 to 39 with acute COVID-19.

The genes are TRBV25-1 and TRBJ1-3; possibly TRBD1 for D (6 bases). The CDR3 contains 17 residues. V lost 3 bases, J lost 0 bases, and 15 bases lay in between. CDR1 MGHDK and CDR2 SYGVNS come from the germline V gene. The CDR3 is CASSDVSGGPSGNTIYF. Here the CDR3 DNA reads TGTGCCAGCAGTGATGTTTCGGGGGGCCCCTCTGGAAACACCATATATTTT. Full variable domain (outside the CDR3, taken from reference TRBV25-1 and TRBJ1-3): EADIYQTPRYLVIGTGKKITLECSQTMGHDKMYWYQQDPGMELHLIHYSYGVNSTEKGDLSSESTVSRIRTEHFPLTLESARPSHTSQYLCASSDVSGGPSGNTIYFGEGSWLTVV.

This clone was detected a few times. This chain joins TRBV25-1 and TRBJ1-6, with D perhaps TRBD1 (6 bases). The CDR3 contains 15 residues. V was trimmed by 0 bases and J by 10 bases, leaving 13 bases between them. CDR1 is MGHDK and CDR2 is SYGVNS in the germline V gene. CDR3 amino acids: CASSEYAIRGSPLHF. The DNA for the CDR3 is TGTGCCAGCAGTGAATACGCCATTAGGGGGTCACCCCTCCACTTT.

J is TRBJ1-4 and V is TRBV6-5; D might be TRBD1 (6 bases). V was clipped by 5 bases and J by 3 bases, with 13 bases between them. The CDR3 covers 15 residues. Germline V gene sequence: CDR1 MNHEY, CDR2 SVGAGI. This CDR3 reads CASSKSRGANEKLFF. DNA of the CDR3: TGTGCCAGCAGTAAATCCAGGGGCGCTAATGAAAAACTGTTTTTT.

This chain connects TRBV24-1 to TRBJ1-3; possible D gene TRBD1, 5 bases. The CDR3 is 14 residues long. Trimming stripped 8 bases from V and 2 bases from J, with 12 bases between. Germline lookup yields CDR1 KGHDR and CDR2 SFDVKD. The CDR3 here is CATTNRTTGNTIYF. In nucleotides, the CDR3 is TGTGCCACCACGAACAGGACGACTGGAAACACCATATATTTT.

This sequence joins TRBV11-2 and TRBJ1-6, with D unclear. V lost 5 bases to trimming and J lost 13 bases, with 15 bases between them. Germline CDR1 reads SGHAT; CDR2 reads FQNNGV. This CDR3 has 13 residues. The DNA for the CDR3 is TGTGCCAGCAGCCCCTCGGTACGAGGTCCCCTCCACTTT. Protein product: CASSPSVRGPLHF.

The chain is built from TRBV7-6 and TRBJ1-3, with 7 nucleotides matching TRBD1. V shed 5 bases and J 7 bases; nucleotides not matched to a gene: 14. The CDR3 runs to 16 residues. In germline, CDR1 is SGHVS, CDR2 FNYEAQ. In DNA, the CDR3 is TGTGCCAGCAGCCCACAGGGGATTGGGAGCGGGAACACCATATATTTT. Amino acids: CASSPQGIGSGNTIYF. Looking up the rest from reference TRBV7-6 and TRBJ1-3 gives the full variable domain: GAGVSQSPRYKVTKRGQDVALRCDPISGHVSLYWYRQALGQGPEFLTYFNYEAQQDKSGLPNDRFSAERPEGSISTLTIQRTEQRDSAMYRCASSPQGIGSGNTIYFGEGSWLTVV.

This rearrangement joins TRBV13 to TRBJ1-4; 8 bases align to TRBD1. V lost 0 bases and J lost 6; bases outside the gene matches: 6. CDR3 length: 16 amino acids. Germline lookup yields CDR1 PRHDT and CDR2 FYEKMQ (reference sequence). Here the CDR3 reads CASSLGFGQGYEKLFF. The CDR3, as DNA: TGTGCCAGCAGCTTAGGGTTCGGACAGGGTTATGAAAAACTGTTTTTT.

The chain has TRBV4-1 and TRBJ2-1, with 12 bases that match TRBD2. This CDR3 has 15 amino acids. Germline-derived CDR1 and CDR2 are MGHRA and YSYEKL. J was trimmed by 5 bases and V by 3 bases; bases with no gene match: 2. The CDR3 DNA sequence: TGCGCCAGCAGCCAGACTAGCGGGGGAAACAATGAGCAGTTCTTC. Residues: CASSQTSGGNNEQFF.

A few counts support this clone. J is TRBJ1-3 and V is TRBV18, with a possible D match to TRBD1 (6 bases). Germline lookup yields CDR1 KGHSH and CDR2 LQKENI. Deletions cut 4 bases from V and 2 bases from J, with 6 bases between. This CDR3 comprises 13 residues. CDR3 coding DNA: TGTGCCAGCTCACAGGGGGCTGGAAACACCATATATTTT. It yields the protein CASSQGAGNTIYF.

This chain uses TRBV12-3 or TRBV12-4 with TRBJ1-2; D is undetermined. Trimming removed 3 bases from V and 5 bases from J, with 10 bases in between. The CDR3 extends over 13 amino acids. The CDR3 sequence is CASSLSQTYGYTF. CDR3 nucleotide sequence: TGTGCCAGCAGTTTGTCACAGACATATGGCTACACCTTC.

The chain is built from TRBV6-5 and TRBJ2-5; weak D call: TRBD2 (6 bases). The V gene lost 1 base and the J gene lost 5 bases, with 11 bases spanning the gap. CDR1 and CDR2 from the germline V gene are MNHEY and SVGAGI. This CDR3 spans 14 amino acids. The CDR3 spells CASSYFGTAETQYF. CDR3 coding DNA: TGTGCCAGCAGTTACTTCGGGACTGCGGAGACCCAGTACTTC.

The rearrangement links TRBV3-1 (or the pseudogene TRBV3-2) to TRBJ2-3; TRBD2 matches at 8 bases. After removal of 3 bases from V and 3 bases from J, the junction contained 5 bases not matched to a gene. CDR3 length: 15 residues. Germline-derived CDR1 and CDR2 are LGHDT and YNNKEL (reference sequence). The CDR3 DNA sequence: TGTGCCAGCAGCCAGATCCGGGGGGGTACAGATACGCAGTATTTT. Translated: CASSQIRGGTDTQYF.

A note on this clone: This specimen includes other DNA sequences encoding the same CDR3. This sequence joins TRBV6-5 and TRBJ2-7; 10 bases fit TRBD1. The CDR3 is 14 residues long. Germline values: CDR1 MNHEY, CDR2 SVGAGI. The J segment lost 4 bases and the V segment lost 6 bases, leaving 6 bases of the junction unmatched. This chain's CDR3 is CASSRTGGEYEQYF. For the CDR3, the DNA is TGTGCCAGCAGCCGGACAGGGGGGGAGTACGAGCAGTACTTC.

The chain uses TRBV9 and TRBJ2-3, with 9 bases identical to TRBD2. Trimming cost V 0 bases and J 2 bases; bases outside gene matches: 4. This CDR3 is built from 16 residues. Germline lookup yields CDR1 SGDLS and CDR2 YYNGEE. For the CDR3, the DNA is TGTGCCAGCAGCGTAGGAATAGCGGGGGACACAGATACGCAGTATTTT. It codes for CASSVGIAGDTDTQYF.

This clone was found once. The chain is built from TRBV9 and TRBJ2-1; possibly TRBD2 for D (6 bases). Germline V gene sequence: CDR1 SGDLS, CDR2 YYNGEE. Trimming pared 0 bases from V and 8 bases from J, leaving 18 bases between. The length of the CDR3 is 16 residues. The CDR3 sequence: CASSVGPGDDFDEQFF. The CDR3 DNA reads TGTGCCAGCAGCGTAGGCCCGGGAGACGATTTTGATGAGCAGTTCTTC.

The chain joins TRBV6-5 to TRBJ2-1, with D possibly matching TRBD1 (6 bases). The CDR3 contains 13 residues. CDR1 and CDR2 from the germline V gene are MNHEY and SVGAGI. V was pared by 2 bases and J by 5 bases, with 7 bases between. In DNA, the CDR3 is TGTGCCAGCAGTTACGGGACAAACAATGAGCAGTTCTTC. Translating it yields CASSYGTNNEQFF.

The chain is built from TRBV19 and TRBJ2-7; a possible D gene is TRBD2 (5 bases). The CDR3 is made up of 16 amino acids. Trimming took 2 bases from V and 1 from J, leaving 15 bases between them. Germline lookup yields CDR1 LNHDA and CDR2 SQIVND (reference sequence). The CDR3 here is CASSIKSRDQSYEQYF. CDR3 bases: TGTGCCAGTAGTATAAAAAGCCGGGATCAATCCTACGAGCAGTACTTC. The full variable domain, its missing parts supplied by reference TRBV19 and TRBJ2-7, is DGGITQSPKYLFRKEGQNVTLSCEQNLNHDAMYWYRQDPGQGLRLIYYSQIVNDFQKGDIAEGYSVSREKKESFPLTVTSAQKNPTAFYLCASSIKSRDQSYEQYFGPGTRLTVT.

This clone was counted a single time. CDR3 DNA sequence: TGCGCCAGCAGCTTGGTCATCAGCACAGATACGCAGTATTTT. Amino acid sequence: CASSLVISTDTQYF. This chain links TRBV5-1 with TRBJ2-3, with unresolved D. Germline assignment: CDR1 SGHRS and CDR2 YFSETQ. Deletions cut 0 bases from V and 0 bases from J, with 5 bases between. The length of the CDR3 is 14 residues. The entire variable domain, with the rest obtained from reference TRBV5-1 and TRBJ2-3, is as follows: KAGVTQTPRYLIKTRGQQVTLSCSPISGHRSVSWYQQTPGQGLQFLFEYFSETQRNKGNFPGRFSGRQFSNSRSEMNVSTLELGDSALYLCASSLVISTDTQYFGPGTRLTVL.

The chain joins TRBV21-1 to TRBJ2-7; no DNA check was done on the table's D call, TRBD1. TRBV21-1 corresponds to a pseudogene. This CDR3 region has 18 residues. The CDR3 region has the DNA TGTGCCAGCACTAAGAGGGACAGGGAGCCTCGGACGGACTACGAGCAGTACTTC. This codes for CASTKRDREPRTDYEQYF.

The chain carries TRBV5-4 and TRBJ1-2; 8 bases agree with TRBD1. V was pared by 4 bases and J by 7 bases, with 6 bases of the junction left unmatched. The CDR3 runs 13 residues. CDR1 and CDR2 (germline): SGHNT, YYREEE (reference sequence). For the CDR3, the DNA is TGTGCCAGCAGCGGACAGGGCATGGGTGGCTACACCTTC. Encoded protein: CASSGQGMGGYTF.

This clone was seen only a few times. The genes are TRBV5-5 and TRBJ2-7; 9 bases are shared with TRBD1. This CDR3 has 12 amino acids. Trimming removed 4 bases from V and 7 bases from J; junction bases left unmatched: 3. The germline CDR1 and CDR2 sequences are SGHKS and YYEKEE (reference sequence). The chain's CDR3 is CASSRTGVEQYF. In DNA, the CDR3 is TGTGCCAGCAGCAGGACAGGGGTGGAGCAGTACTTC. Together with reference TRBV5-5 and TRBJ2-7, the CDR3 gives the full variable domain: DAGVTQSPTHLIKTRGQQVTLRCSPISGHKSVSWYQQVLGQGPQFIFQYYEKEERGRGNFPDRFSARQFPNYSSELNVNALLLGDSALYLCASSRTGVEQYFGPGTRLTVT.

Details on this clone: Other DNA sequences in the same sample also yield this CDR3. The chain is built from TRBV5-4 and TRBJ1-1, with TRBD1 matching 8 bases. CDR1 and CDR2 (germline): SGHNT, YYREEE (reference sequence). V shed 4 bases, J shed 3 bases, and the junction held 5 bases outside the gene matches. The CDR3 is 14 amino acids. The CDR3 here is CASSLQGAYTEAFF. The CDR3 DNA reads as TGTGCCAGCAGCCTCCAGGGGGCCTACACTGAAGCTTTCTTT.

The chain links TRBV29-1 to TRBJ2-7, with 11 bases that match TRBD1. Per the germline V gene, CDR1 is SQVTM and CDR2 is ANQGSEA. The CDR3 extends over 13 amino acids. J gave up 6 bases and V 6 bases, and 7 bases lay outside the gene matches. The CDR3 region is CSVVDRGRSEQYF. DNA for the CDR3: TGCAGCGTGGTGGACAGGGGGCGATCCGAGCAGTACTTC.

In this sample, this clone turned up once. The chain uses TRBV11-3 and TRBJ2-2, with D perhaps matching TRBD2 (6 bases). CDR3 size: 16 residues. Germline V gene data show CDR1 as SGHNT and CDR2 as YENEEA. The V and J ends lost 3 bases and 0 bases respectively, with 11 bases between them. The CDR3 spells CASSLRRAANTGELFF. CDR3 nucleotide sequence: TGTGCCAGCAGCTTGAGGAGGGCTGCGAACACCGGGGAGCTGTTTTTT. Supplemented by reference TRBV11-3 and TRBJ2-2, the full variable domain reads EAGVVQSPRYKIIEKKQPVAFWCNPISGHNTLYWYLQNLGQGPELLIRYENEEAVDDSQLPKDRFSAERLKGVDSTLKIQPAELGDSAVYLCASSLRRAANTGELFFGEGSRLTVL.

The chain employs TRBV7-2 and TRBJ1-2; D gene ambiguous. CDR1 SGHTA and CDR2 FQGNSA come from the germline V gene. The CDR3 totals 14 residues. Trimming stripped 1 base from V and 6 bases from J, with 12 bases between. The CDR3 DNA is TGTGCCAGCAGCTTAGATATAGGGAGGCATGGCTACACCTTC. Protein: CASSLDIGRHGYTF. The full variable domain, completed using reference TRBV7-2 and TRBJ1-2, is GAGVSQSPSNKVTEKGKDVELRCDPISGHTALYWYRQSLGQGLEFLIYFQGNSAPDKSGLPSDRFSAERTGGSVSTLTIQRTQQEDSAVYLCASSLDIGRHGYTFGSGTRLTVV.

CDR3 in amino acids: CASSLVLDHRGLGEETQYF. CDR3 in DNA: TGTGCCAGCAGCTTAGTCCTCGACCACAGGGGGCTAGGAGAAGAGACCCAGTACTTC. V usage is TRBV11-2 and J usage is TRBJ2-5; 9 nucleotides match TRBD1. The CDR3 loop spans 19 amino acids. Germline CDR1 and CDR2: SGHAT and FQNNGV. V trimming: 1 base; J trimming: 3 bases; junction bases outside the gene matches: 15.

The rearrangement uses TRBV19 and TRBJ1-2, with 11 positions matching TRBD1. Germline CDR1 is LNHDA and CDR2 is SQIVND (reference sequence). The CDR3 has 15 residues. V lost 5 bases and J lost 10; bases outside the gene matches: 12. CDR3 in amino acids: CASSLSRTGGTSYTF. The CDR3 region has the DNA TGTGCCAGTAGTTTATCCAGGACAGGGGGCACGTCCTACACCTTC. The full variable domain, with the rest looked up from reference TRBV19 and TRBJ1-2, is DGGITQSPKYLFRKEGQNVTLSCEQNLNHDAMYWYRQDPGQGLRLIYYSQIVNDFQKGDIAEGYSVSREKKESFPLTVTSAQKNPTAFYLCASSLSRTGGTSYTFGSGTRLTVV.

Of note for this clone: The junction differs from germline at one of its ends, possibly a read error. V usage is TRBV6-2 or TRBV6-3 and J usage is TRBJ1-4; 8 nucleotides line up with TRBD1. Germline V lookup: CDR1 MNHEY, CDR2 SVGEGT. The CDR3 runs to 14 residues. CDR3 residues: CAGSKWTGNEKLFF. CDR3 DNA sequence: TGTGCCGGCAGTAAATGGACAGGGAATGAAAAACTGTTTTTT.

As for this clone: At the DNA level, this CDR3 is encoded by other sequences in the same sample as well. The chain uses TRBV9 and TRBJ1-1; D is unclear. The CDR3 runs 13 residues. V was pared by 0 bases and J by 1 base, with 4 bases between. The germline CDR1 and CDR2 sequences are SGDLS and YYNGEE. CDR3 protein: CASSVAGNTEAFF. CDR3 DNA sequence: TGTGCCAGCAGCGTAGCAGGGAACACTGAAGCTTTCTTT.

This clone was counted once. CDR3 sequence reads: CVTGTGGEKLFF. Here the CDR3 DNA reads TGTGTCACCGGGACAGGGGGGGAAAAACTGTTTTTT. The rearrangement joins TRBV2 to TRBJ1-4, with 11 nucleotides matching TRBD1. This CDR3 region has 12 residues. In germline, CDR1 is SNHLY, CDR2 FYNNEI. The whole variable domain, filled in from reference TRBV2 and TRBJ1-4, reads EPEVTQTPSHQVTQMGQEVILRCVPISNHLYFYWYRQILGQKVEFLVSFYNNEISEKSEIFDDQFSVERPDGSNFTLKIRSTKLEDSAMYFCVTGTGGEKLFFGSGTQLSVL.

This clone has a single count. This chain connects TRBV15 to TRBJ1-2; 9 bases are shared with TRBD1. The CDR3 contains 14 residues. Germline values: CDR1 LNHNV, CDR2 YYDKDF (reference sequence). After removal of 5 bases from V and 4 bases from J, the junction contained 5 bases not matched to a gene. Here the CDR3 reads CATSGETGGYGYTF. The CDR3 nucleotides are TGTGCCACCAGCGGCGAGACAGGGGGCTATGGCTACACCTTC. The complete variable domain, with remaining parts taken from reference TRBV15 and TRBJ1-2, reads DAMVIQNPRYQVTQFGKPVTLSCSQTLNHNVMYWYQQKSSQAPKLLFHYYDKDFNNEADTPDNFQSRRPNTSFCFLDIRSPGLGDTAMYLCATSGETGGYGYTFGSGTRLTVV.

This clone was recorded a few times. This chain joins TRBV4-1 and TRBJ1-4, with 8 bases identical to TRBD1. Germline CDR1 MGHRA, CDR2 YSYEKL. Unmatched junction bases numbered 13, after V lost 3 bases and J lost 10 bases. This CDR3 comprises 16 residues. Here the CDR3 reads CASSHPGQGKERKLFF. The CDR3, as DNA: TGCGCCAGCAGCCACCCCGGACAGGGCAAGGAGAGAAAACTGTTTTTT.